This T cell receptor beta chain is from a study of blood T cell repertoires in COVID-19. Cohorts were based on clinical histories the participants reported. The CDR3 contains 15 residues. Germline CDR1 reads KGHDR; CDR2 reads SFDVKD. V trimming: 3 bases; J trimming: 4 bases; junction bases outside the gene matches: 5. TCRdb keeps only in-frame clones here, not all; method: immunoSEQ multiplex PCR. Here the sample spans around 180,000 clones, 84% being singletons. V usage is TRBV24-1 and J usage is TRBJ1-5; 7 positions agree with TRBD1. The sample taken for sequencing was PBMCs or T cells enriched from blood (not recorded which). The sequence derives from a man in his fifties who had recovered from COVID-19. The DNA of the CDR3 is TGTGCCACCAGTGATATAGGGGGCTGGAATCAGCCCCAGCATTTT. This sequence encodes CATSDIGGWNQPQHF.